The following is a TCR beta chain sequence with its context. The antigen is unknown. This entry is derived from a study of shared clonotypes between healthy human individuals. It was into CD45RA+ naive and CD45RA-negative memory subsets that the CD4+ cells were split. The assay used deep level. TCRdb's copy holds only in-frame clones and misses some; the assay was immunoSEQ multiplex PCR. The sample includes about 2.3 million clones, just under 95% of them seen just once. CDR3 length equals 18 residues. Losses at the gene ends were 2 bases for V and 2 bases for J; bases not matched to a gene: 4. The V gene's germline CDR1 is LGHNA and CDR2 YNFKEQ. Study results and caveats: With four donors compared, about 5% of naive CD4 clonotypes were shared. Memory subsets generally showed smaller estimated richness than naive subsets did.

The chain uses TRBV4-2 and TRBJ2-1; 15 bases fit TRBD2. What was sequenced was naive CD4+ T cells from PBMCs. Subset denoted: CD45RA+ positively selected. The receptor comes from a man younger than 35 in good health. Some clones in this sample may be carry-over from other donors' samples. The CDR3 DNA sequence: TGTGCCAGCAGCCAACGGGGACTAGCGGGAGGTACCTACAATGAGCAGTTCTTC. It codes for CASSQRGLAGGTYNEQFF.